This TCR beta chain is drawn from a study of cytomegalovirus exposure and HLA in healthy donors. Produced via immunoSEQ multiplex PCR; TCRdb's table is partial and in-frame only. The repertoire consists of some 140,000 clones, with roughly 89% occurring once and the leading ten covering around 9%. This clone was found a few times. Trimming took 2 bases from V and 1 from J, leaving 11 bases between them. The germline V gene has CDR1 MNHEY and CDR2 SVGAGI. There are 15 residues in the CDR3. The TCR comes from a woman under 30 in good health and CMV-seropositive. This rearrangement joins TRBV6-5 to TRBJ1-1; unclear D gene. Sequenced: PBMCs. The CDR3 here is CASSYTTRGNTEAFF. Written as DNA, the CDR3 is TGTGCCAGCAGTTACACTACACGAGGGAACACTGAAGCTTTCTTT.